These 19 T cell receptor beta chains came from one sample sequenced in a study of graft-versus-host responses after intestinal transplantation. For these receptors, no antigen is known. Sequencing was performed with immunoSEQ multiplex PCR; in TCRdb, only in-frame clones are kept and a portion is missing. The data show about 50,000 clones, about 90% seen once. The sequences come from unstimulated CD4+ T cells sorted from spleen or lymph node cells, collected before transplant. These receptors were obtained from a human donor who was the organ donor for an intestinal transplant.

CDR3 DNA: TGTGCCAGCAGTCTCGGGAGGGCCCCAGATACGCAGTATTTT. Translated, it gives CASSLGRAPDTQYF. The chain combines TRBV7-2 with TRBJ2-3; 8 positions match TRBD2. V trimming: 6 bases; J trimming: 4 bases; junction bases outside the gene matches: 6. CDR3 size: 14 residues. Looked up from germline, CDR1 is SGHTA and CDR2 is FQGNSA. The variable domain in full, with the rest retrieved from reference TRBV7-2 and TRBJ2-3, is GAGVSQSPSNKVTEKGKDVELRCDPISGHTALYWYRQSLGQGLEFLIYFQGNSAPDKSGLPSDRFSAERTGGSVSTLTIQRTQQEDSAVYLCASSLGRAPDTQYFGPGTRLTVL.

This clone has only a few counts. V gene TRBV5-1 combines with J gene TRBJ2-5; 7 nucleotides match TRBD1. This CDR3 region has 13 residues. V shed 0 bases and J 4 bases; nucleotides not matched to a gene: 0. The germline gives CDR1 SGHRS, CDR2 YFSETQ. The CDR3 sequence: CASSLGQGETQYF. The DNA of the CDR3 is TGCGCCAGCAGCTTGGGACAGGGAGAGACCCAGTACTTC.

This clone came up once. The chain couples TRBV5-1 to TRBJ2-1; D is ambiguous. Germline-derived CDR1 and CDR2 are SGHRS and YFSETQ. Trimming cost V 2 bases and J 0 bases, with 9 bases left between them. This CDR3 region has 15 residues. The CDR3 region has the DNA TGCGCCAGCAGCTTTGATGCTAGCTCCTACAATGAGCAGTTCTTC. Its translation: CASSFDASSYNEQFF.

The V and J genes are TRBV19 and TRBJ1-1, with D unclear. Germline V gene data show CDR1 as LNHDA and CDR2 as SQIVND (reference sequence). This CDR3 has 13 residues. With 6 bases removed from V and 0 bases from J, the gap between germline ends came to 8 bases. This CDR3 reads CASSETLNTEAFF. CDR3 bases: TGTGCCAGTAGCGAAACATTGAACACTGAAGCTTTCTTT.

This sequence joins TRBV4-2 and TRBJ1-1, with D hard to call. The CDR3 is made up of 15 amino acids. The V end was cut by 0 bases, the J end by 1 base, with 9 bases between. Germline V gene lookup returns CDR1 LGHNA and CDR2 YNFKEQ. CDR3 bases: TGTGCCAGCAGCCAAGAGTCAGGCCCGAACACTGAAGCTTTCTTT. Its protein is CASSQESGPNTEAFF.

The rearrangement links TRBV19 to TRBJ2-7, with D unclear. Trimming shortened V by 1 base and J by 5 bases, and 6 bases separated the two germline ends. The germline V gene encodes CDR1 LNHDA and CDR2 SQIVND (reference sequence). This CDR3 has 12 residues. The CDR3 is CASSIGHHEQYF. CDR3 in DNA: TGTGCCAGTAGTATAGGACACCACGAGCAGTACTTC.

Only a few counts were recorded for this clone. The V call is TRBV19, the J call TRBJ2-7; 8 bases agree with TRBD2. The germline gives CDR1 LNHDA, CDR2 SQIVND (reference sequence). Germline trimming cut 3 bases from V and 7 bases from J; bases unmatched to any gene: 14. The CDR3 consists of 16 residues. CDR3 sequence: CASSIGAGAHVGEQYF. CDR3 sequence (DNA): TGTGCCAGTAGTATTGGAGCGGGAGCGCATGTGGGGGAGCAGTACTTC.

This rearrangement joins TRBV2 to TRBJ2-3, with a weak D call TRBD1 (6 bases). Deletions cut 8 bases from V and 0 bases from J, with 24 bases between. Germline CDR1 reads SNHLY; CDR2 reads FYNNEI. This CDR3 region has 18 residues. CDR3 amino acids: CASVRGSDSTPSTDTQYF. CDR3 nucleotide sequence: TGTGCCAGCGTCAGGGGCAGCGACTCAACCCCTAGCACAGATACGCAGTATTTT.

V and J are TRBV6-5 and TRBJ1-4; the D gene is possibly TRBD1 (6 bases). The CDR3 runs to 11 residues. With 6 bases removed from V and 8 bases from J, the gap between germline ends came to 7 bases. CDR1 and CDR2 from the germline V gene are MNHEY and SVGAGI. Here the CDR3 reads CASSQGEKLFF. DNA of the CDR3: TGTGCCAGCAGCCAGGGGGAAAAACTGTTTTTT.

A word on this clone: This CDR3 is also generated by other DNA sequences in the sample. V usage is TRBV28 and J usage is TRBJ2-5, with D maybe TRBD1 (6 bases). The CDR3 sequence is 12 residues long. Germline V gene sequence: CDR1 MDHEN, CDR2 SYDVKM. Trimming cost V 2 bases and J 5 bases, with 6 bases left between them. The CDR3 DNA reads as TGTGCCAGCAGTTTACAGGGGGAGACCCAGTACTTC. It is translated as CASSLQGETQYF.

Here the CDR3 DNA reads TGTGCCAGCAGCTTCGCGGCGGGAGGCCGATACGAGCAGTACTTC. Its translation: CASSFAAGGRYEQYF. The chain employs TRBV7-2 and TRBJ2-7; 8 bases line up with TRBD2. The CDR3 spans 15 residues. Germline assignment: CDR1 SGHTA and CDR2 FQGNSA. Trimming took 3 bases from V and 4 from J; bases not matched to a gene: 8. Drawing the rest from reference TRBV7-2 and TRBJ2-7, the complete variable domain is GAGVSQSPSNKVTEKGKDVELRCDPISGHTALYWYRQSLGQGLEFLIYFQGNSAPDKSGLPSDRFSAERTGGSVSTLTIQRTQQEDSAVYLCASSFAAGGRYEQYFGPGTRLTVT.

Here the CDR3 DNA reads TGTGCCAGCTCACCATTGGGGGCTACAGGGAACACTGAAGCTTTCTTT. This encodes CASSPLGATGNTEAFF. The V call is TRBV18, the J call TRBJ1-1; D may be TRBD1 (6 bases). V shed 2 bases and J shed 1 base, with 14 bases lying between them. In germline, CDR1 is KGHSH, CDR2 LQKENI. This CDR3 is 16 amino acids long.

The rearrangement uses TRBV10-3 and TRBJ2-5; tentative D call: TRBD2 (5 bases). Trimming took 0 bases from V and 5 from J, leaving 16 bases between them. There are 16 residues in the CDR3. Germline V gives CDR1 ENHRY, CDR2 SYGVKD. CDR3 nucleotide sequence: TGTGCCATCAGTGAGTCGGGCGGGTGGATTTCGGAGACCCAGTACTTC. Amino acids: CAISESGGWISETQYF.

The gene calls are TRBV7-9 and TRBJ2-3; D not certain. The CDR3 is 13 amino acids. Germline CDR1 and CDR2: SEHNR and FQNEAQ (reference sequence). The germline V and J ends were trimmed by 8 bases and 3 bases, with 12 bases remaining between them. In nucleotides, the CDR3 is TGTGCCAGCTTGAGTGGCGGAACAGATACGCAGTATTTT. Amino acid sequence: CASLSGGTDTQYF. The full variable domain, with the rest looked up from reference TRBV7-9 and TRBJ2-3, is DTGVSQNPRHKITKRGQNVTFRCDPISEHNRLYWYRQTLGQGPEFLTYFQNEAQLEKSRLLSDRFSAERPKGSFSTLEIQRTEQGDSAMYLCASLSGGTDTQYFGPGTRLTVL.

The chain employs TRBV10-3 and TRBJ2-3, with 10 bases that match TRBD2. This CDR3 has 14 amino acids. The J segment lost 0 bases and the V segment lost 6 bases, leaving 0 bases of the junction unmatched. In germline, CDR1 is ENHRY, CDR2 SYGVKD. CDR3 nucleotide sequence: TGTGCCATCAGGACTAGCGGGAGCACAGATACGCAGTATTTT. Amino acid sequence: CAIRTSGSTDTQYF.

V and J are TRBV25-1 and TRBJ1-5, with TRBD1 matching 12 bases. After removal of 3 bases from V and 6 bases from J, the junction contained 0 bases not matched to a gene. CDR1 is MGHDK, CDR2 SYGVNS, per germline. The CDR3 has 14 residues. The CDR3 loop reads CASSEGQGAQPQHF. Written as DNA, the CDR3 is TGTGCCAGCAGTGAGGGACAGGGGGCTCAGCCCCAGCATTTT.

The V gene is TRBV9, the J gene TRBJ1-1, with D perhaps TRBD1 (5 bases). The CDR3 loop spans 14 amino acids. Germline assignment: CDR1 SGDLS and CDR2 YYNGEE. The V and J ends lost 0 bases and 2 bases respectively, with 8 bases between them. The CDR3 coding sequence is TGTGCCAGCAGCGTAGGGGGCGCAAACACTGAAGCTTTCTTT. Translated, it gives CASSVGGANTEAFF.

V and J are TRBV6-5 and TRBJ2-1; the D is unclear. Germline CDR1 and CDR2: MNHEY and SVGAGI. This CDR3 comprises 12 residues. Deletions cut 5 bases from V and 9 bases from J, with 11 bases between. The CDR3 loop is CASSRPLGEQFF. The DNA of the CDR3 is TGTGCCAGCAGTCGACCGTTGGGTGAGCAGTTCTTC.

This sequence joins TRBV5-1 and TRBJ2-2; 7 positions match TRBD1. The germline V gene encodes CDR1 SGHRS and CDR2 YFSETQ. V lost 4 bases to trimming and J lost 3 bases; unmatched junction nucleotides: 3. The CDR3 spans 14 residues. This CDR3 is CASSGTGDTGELFF. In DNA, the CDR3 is TGCGCCAGCAGCGGAACAGGGGACACCGGGGAGCTGTTTTTT. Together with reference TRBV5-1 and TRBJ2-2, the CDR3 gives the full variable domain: KAGVTQTPRYLIKTRGQQVTLSCSPISGHRSVSWYQQTPGQGLQFLFEYFSETQRNKGNFPGRFSGRQFSNSRSEMNVSTLELGDSALYLCASSGTGDTGELFFGEGSRLTVL.